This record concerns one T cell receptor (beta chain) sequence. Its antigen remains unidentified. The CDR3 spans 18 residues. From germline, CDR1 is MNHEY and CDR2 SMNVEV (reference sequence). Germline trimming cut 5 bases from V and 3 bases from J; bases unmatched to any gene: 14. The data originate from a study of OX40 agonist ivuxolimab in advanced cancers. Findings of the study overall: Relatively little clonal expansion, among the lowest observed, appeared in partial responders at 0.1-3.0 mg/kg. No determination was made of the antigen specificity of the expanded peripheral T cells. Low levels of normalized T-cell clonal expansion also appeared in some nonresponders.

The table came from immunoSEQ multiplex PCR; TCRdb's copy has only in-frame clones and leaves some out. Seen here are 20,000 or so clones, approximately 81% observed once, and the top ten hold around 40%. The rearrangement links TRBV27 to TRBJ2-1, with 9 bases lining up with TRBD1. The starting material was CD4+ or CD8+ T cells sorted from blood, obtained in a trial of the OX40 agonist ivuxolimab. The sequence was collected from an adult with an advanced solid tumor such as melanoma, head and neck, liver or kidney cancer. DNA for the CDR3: TGTGCCAGCAGTAAACCGGGACAGGGAACAGAGGGCTACAATGAGCAGTTCTTC. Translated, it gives CASSKPGQGTEGYNEQFF.